A single sample gave rise to the 29 T cell receptor beta chains below, sequenced in a study of T-cell reconstitution after alpha-beta-depleted transplantation in children (dated by TCRdb to about 2016). Libraries came from PCR. Reads for this sample came from an Illumina HiSeq 2500. TCR library preparation used molecular barcoding, with unique molecular identifiers applied to normalize quantification of the TCRbeta repertoire. TCRdb applied fastp at Q25 and MiXCR to the public reads, then kept only in-frame beta chains. For every CDR3 protein sequence, its rows merge into one entry that carries the most common genes and DNA. For this sample the table gives about 830,000 distinct CDR3 sequences, of which roughly 15% were detected only once. The top ten clonotypes cover roughly 5% of the sample. The treatment or condition label corresponds to: allogeneic hematopoietic cell transplantation with graft depleted of TCRalphabeta T cells and CD19 B cells.

This sample comprised PBMCs, mostly from graft donor cells, obtained 360 days after TCRalphabeta/CD19-depleted stem cell transplant. All receptors come from a male patient aged 10-17 years who had a stem cell transplant for acute lymphoblastic leukemia, so the T cells may come from the graft donor.

This clonotype was detected once. The V gene is TRBV5-1, the J gene TRBJ1-2; 10 bases match TRBD1. The CDR3 has 15 residues. Per the germline V gene, CDR1 is SGHRS and CDR2 is YFSETQ. J was trimmed by 4 bases and V by 0 bases; bases with no gene match: 3. CDR3 protein: CASSLEDRGAYGYTF. In DNA, the CDR3 is TGCGCCAGCAGCTTGGAGGACAGGGGGGCCTATGGCTACACCTTC.

In this sample, this clonotype turned up many times. The chain uses TRBV29-1 and TRBJ1-1; D gene uncertain. Germline V CDR1 and CDR2: SQVTM, ANQGSEA. The CDR3 is 13 residues long. V lost 1 base and J lost 3, with 9 bases in between. In nucleotides, the CDR3 is TGCAGCGTTGAAGGGAGAAGGTACACTGAAGCTTTCTTT. Its protein product is CSVEGRRYTEAFF. The entire variable domain, with the rest obtained from reference TRBV29-1 and TRBJ1-1, is as follows: SAVISQKPSRDICQRGTSLTIQCQVDSQVTMMFWYRQQPGQSLTLIATANQGSEATYESGFVIDKFPISRPNLTFSTLTVSNMSPEDSSIYLCSVEGRRYTEAFFGQGTRLTVV.

This clonotype was recorded at least ten times. The chain employs TRBV4-2 and TRBJ2-1, with D hard to call. This CDR3 contains 15 residues. Germline V CDR1 and CDR2: LGHNA, YNFKEQ. V shed 1 base and J shed 6 bases, with 13 bases lying between them. This chain's CDR3 is CASSQGTGRSNEQFF. CDR3 DNA: TGTGCCAGCAGCCAAGGTACTGGCCGGAGCAATGAGCAGTTCTTC.

This clonotype was seen a handful of times. The rearrangement links TRBV29-1 to TRBJ1-2, with TRBD1 matching over 8 bases. Germline loops: CDR1 SQVTM, CDR2 ANQGSEA. Unmatched junction bases numbered 7, after V lost 3 bases and J lost 4 bases. The CDR3 runs to 14 residues. The CDR3, as DNA: TGCAGCGTTGACTCGACAGGGGTCCCCTATGGCTACACCTTC. Protein sequence: CSVDSTGVPYGYTF.

This clonotype was observed a handful of times. The CDR3 nucleotides read TGCGCCAGCAGCCCGGCCCCGACAAACACCGGGGAGCTGTTTTTT. It is translated as CASSPAPTNTGELFF. This chain uses TRBV5-1 with TRBJ2-2; D is ambiguous. V was pared by 4 bases and J by 2 bases, with 12 bases between. CDR1 and CDR2 (germline): SGHRS, YFSETQ. The CDR3 length is 15 residues.

This clonotype occurred a few times. V and J are TRBV5-1 and TRBJ2-5, with 11 bases matching TRBD2. The CDR3 is made up of 16 amino acids. Germline lookup yields CDR1 SGHRS and CDR2 YFSETQ. J was trimmed by 2 bases and V by 4 bases; bases with no gene match: 7. This chain's CDR3 is CASSPGGTSGQETQYF. The CDR3 bases are TGCGCCAGCAGCCCGGGAGGGACTAGCGGACAAGAGACCCAGTACTTC. The whole variable domain, filled in from reference TRBV5-1 and TRBJ2-5, reads KAGVTQTPRYLIKTRGQQVTLSCSPISGHRSVSWYQQTPGQGLQFLFEYFSETQRNKGNFPGRFSGRQFSNSRSEMNVSTLELGDSALYLCASSPGGTSGQETQYFGPGTRLLVL.

The V call is TRBV4-1, the J call TRBJ2-3; no firm D call. Trimming cost V 3 bases and J 6 bases, with 13 bases left between them. Germline lookup yields CDR1 MGHRA and CDR2 YSYEKL. This CDR3 is 14 amino acids long. The CDR3 is CASSHGPAGDTQYF. Here the CDR3 DNA reads TGCGCCAGCAGCCACGGACCCGCCGGGGATACGCAGTATTTT.

CDR3 sequence: CASSSGRAQYF. In nucleotides, the CDR3 is TGTGCCAGCAGTTCTGGGAGGGCCCAGTACTTC. The chain has TRBV12-3 or TRBV12-4 and TRBJ2-5; 7 bases line up with TRBD2. The CDR3 runs to 11 residues. Trimming removed 4 bases from V and 9 bases from J; junction bases left unmatched: 2.

This clonotype has more than one count but fewer than ten. The V and J genes are TRBV12-3 or TRBV12-4 and TRBJ2-7; D is possibly TRBD1 (6 bases). V was clipped by 3 bases and J by 5 bases, with 14 bases between them. The CDR3 has 14 residues. The CDR3 here is CASSFFQGPHEQYF. The CDR3 DNA reads as TGTGCCAGCAGTTTTTTCCAGGGGCCCCACGAGCAGTACTTC.

The J gene is TRBJ1-3, the V gene TRBV5-1, with 7 bases matching TRBD1. The CDR3 has 17 residues. CDR1 is SGHRS, CDR2 YFSETQ, per germline. With 3 bases clipped from V and 4 bases from J, the junction kept 13 bases outside the gene matches. The CDR3 DNA is TGCGCCAGCAGCTCGGAGGGGGCCCCAAAGATGGGAAACACCATATATTTT. The encoded protein is CASSSEGAPKMGNTIYF.

In this sample, this clonotype turned up a few times. V is TRBV6-5 and J is TRBJ2-3, with 8 bases aligning to TRBD2. Per the germline V gene, CDR1 is MNHEY and CDR2 is SVGAGI. V lost 6 bases to trimming and J lost 4 bases; unmatched junction nucleotides: 9. The CDR3 loop spans 15 amino acids. CDR3 sequence reads: CASRSAGGGADTQYF. The CDR3 DNA sequence: TGTGCCAGCAGATCGGCGGGAGGTGGGGCAGATACGCAGTATTTT.

This sequence joins TRBV12-3 or TRBV12-4 and TRBJ2-7; D not resolved. The germline V and J ends were trimmed by 6 bases and 5 bases, with 11 bases remaining between them. The CDR3 has 12 residues. The DNA of the CDR3 is TGTGCCAGCAGCCGTCCAACCAACGAGCAGTACTTC. It yields the protein CASSRPTNEQYF.

This clonotype was seen only a few times. The V gene is TRBV20-1, the J gene TRBJ1-4; D perhaps matches TRBD1 (5 bases). The germline V gene encodes CDR1 DFQATT and CDR2 SNEGSKA (reference sequence). There are 15 residues in the CDR3. Trimming cost V 0 bases and J 7 bases, with 15 bases left between them. The CDR3, as DNA: TGCAGTGCTAGAGATCTCAGGGTCACGAGTGAAAAACTGTTTTTT. Translating it yields CSARDLRVTSEKLFF.

The chain recombines TRBV29-1 with TRBJ1-4; 7 nucleotides match TRBD1. J gave up 7 bases and V 0 bases, and 5 bases lay outside the gene matches. There are 14 residues in the CDR3. CDR1 SQVTM and CDR2 ANQGSEA come from the germline V gene. CDR3 in DNA: TGCAGCGTTGAAGATCAGGGGGGAGGTGAAAAACTGTTTTTT. Translated, it gives CSVEDQGGGEKLFF.

This clonotype has a count of ten or more. V gene TRBV30 combines with J gene TRBJ2-7; D is undetermined. V was clipped by 0 bases and J by 4 bases, with 7 bases between them. The CDR3 loop spans 12 amino acids. Looked up from germline, CDR1 is GTSNPN and CDR2 is SVGIG (reference sequence). Here the CDR3 DNA reads TGTGCCTGGAGTGTGGACCGATACGAGCAGTACTTC. Translated: CAWSVDRYEQYF.

This clonotype was observed a few times. This sequence joins TRBV2 and TRBJ2-5, with 8 positions matching TRBD1. In germline, CDR1 is SNHLY, CDR2 FYNNEI. CDR3 length equals 16 residues. V gave up 7 bases and J gave up 1 base; unmatched junction bases: 11. The CDR3: CASTSPTGGTQETQYF. The CDR3 DNA reads TGTGCCAGCACATCCCCCACAGGGGGGACCCAAGAGACCCAGTACTTC.

This clonotype was picked up a small number of times. The chain links TRBV6-5 to TRBJ1-1; D unresolved. The CDR3 is made up of 15 amino acids. V lost 0 bases to trimming and J lost 1 base, with 9 bases between them. Germline V gives CDR1 MNHEY, CDR2 SVGAGI. The CDR3 here is CASSYSSGRNTEAFF. As DNA, the CDR3 is TGTGCCAGCAGTTACTCGTCCGGAAGGAACACTGAAGCTTTCTTT.

This clonotype was picked up many times. The chain employs TRBV29-1 and TRBJ2-7; tentative D call: TRBD1 (6 bases). V lost 0 bases, J lost 1 base, and 13 bases lay in between. Germline lookup yields CDR1 SQVTM and CDR2 ANQGSEA. The CDR3 sequence is 15 residues long. The CDR3: CSVEDDLGQSYEQYF. For the CDR3, the DNA is TGCAGCGTTGAAGACGACCTCGGACAGTCCTACGAGCAGTACTTC.

This clonotype was observed a few times. The chain links TRBV12-3 or TRBV12-4 to TRBJ2-1; D possibly corresponds to TRBD1 (6 bases). V gave up 5 bases and J gave up 0 bases, with 14 bases separating them. CDR3 length: 16 amino acids. This CDR3 reads CASSGQGSRSYNEQFF. CDR3 coding DNA: TGTGCCAGCAGTGGCCAGGGGAGCCGCTCCTACAATGAGCAGTTCTTC.

This clonotype turned up a few times. The chain is built from TRBV5-5 and TRBJ2-7, with a possible D match to TRBD2 (6 bases). The length of the CDR3 is 14 residues. Germline V gene sequence: CDR1 SGHKS, CDR2 YYEKEE (reference sequence). Trimming pared 3 bases from V and 2 bases from J, leaving 12 bases between. The CDR3 DNA is TGTGCCAGCAGCTGGGGGGATGGGACCTACGAGCAGTACTTC. This translates into CASSWGDGTYEQYF.

In its sample, this clonotype was seen a few times. The genes are TRBV7-3 and TRBJ2-5, with unresolved D. Trimming took 1 base from V and 7 from J, leaving 10 bases between them. CDR1 is SGHTA, CDR2 FQGTGA, per germline. The CDR3 sequence is 13 residues long. The CDR3 loop is CASSLIPSGTQYF. DNA for the CDR3: TGTGCCAGCAGCTTAATCCCCAGTGGGACCCAGTACTTC.

This clonotype came up a few times. The CDR3 reads CSVVWRVTGGNEKLFF. CDR3 nucleotide sequence: TGCAGCGTTGTTTGGCGCGTGACAGGGGGCAACGAAAAACTGTTTTTT. The chain uses TRBV29-1 and TRBJ1-4, with 10 bases aligning to TRBD1. Germline assignment: CDR1 SQVTM and CDR2 ANQGSEA. The CDR3 totals 16 residues. The V and J ends lost 4 bases and 8 bases, in that order; junction bases with no gene match: 13.

This clonotype was observed a handful of times. V usage is TRBV10-1 and J usage is TRBJ2-3; D is perhaps TRBD2 (6 bases). V lost 3 bases to trimming and J lost 6 bases, with 19 bases between them. CDR3 length: 16 residues. The germline V gene has CDR1 WNHNN and CDR2 SYGVQD (reference sequence). The CDR3 loop is CASSEVEWRGRDTQYF. The CDR3, as DNA: TGCGCCAGCAGTGAAGTGGAGTGGAGGGGTCGGGATACGCAGTATTTT.

In this sample, this clonotype turned up many times. This chain uses TRBV12-3 or TRBV12-4 with TRBJ1-5; D remains unclear. This CDR3 has 15 residues. With 2 bases removed from V and 5 bases from J, the gap between germline ends came to 13 bases. The CDR3, as DNA: TGTGCCAGCAGTTTAACCCCCCCGACCCATCAGCCCCAGCATTTT. This gives the protein CASSLTPPTHQPQHF.

This clonotype has more than one count but fewer than ten. V is TRBV5-1 and J is TRBJ2-5; TRBD1 matches 7 bases. Per the germline V gene, CDR1 is SGHRS and CDR2 is YFSETQ. The junction had 7 bases not matched to a gene; V was cut back by 3 bases and J by 2 bases. This CDR3 has 15 residues. The CDR3 DNA is TGCGCCAGCAGCTATAACAGGGGCCTTCAAGAGACCCAGTACTTC. Amino acids: CASSYNRGLQETQYF.

The sample holds a few counts of this clonotype. V and J are TRBV29-1 and TRBJ2-7; 9 bases align to TRBD2. Germline values: CDR1 SQVTM, CDR2 ANQGSEA. This CDR3 has 15 residues. Losses at the gene ends were 6 bases for V and 2 bases for J; bases not matched to a gene: 11. Here the CDR3 DNA reads TGCAGCGTCGAAAGTTCTAGCGGGACCCCCTACGAGCAGTACTTC. Translating it yields CSVESSSGTPYEQYF.

The chain is built from TRBV5-1 and TRBJ2-3; TRBD1 matches 7 bases. Trimming took 1 base from V and 2 from J; bases not matched to a gene: 4. This CDR3 is built from 15 residues. The V gene's germline CDR1 is SGHRS and CDR2 YFSETQ. The CDR3 DNA sequence: TGCGCCAGCAGCTTGTCGAGGGGGCCCACAGATACGCAGTATTTT. Protein sequence: CASSLSRGPTDTQYF.

This clonotype was observed a few times. This chain joins TRBV5-6 and TRBJ2-5; no definite D call. Germline V gene lookup returns CDR1 SGHDT and CDR2 YYEEEE. The CDR3 has 13 amino acids. V dropped 2 bases and J dropped 1 base, with 6 bases sitting between them. CDR3 residues: CASSFSVQETQYF. CDR3 coding DNA: TGTGCCAGCAGCTTTTCCGTCCAAGAGACCCAGTACTTC.

This chain joins TRBV30 and TRBJ2-5, with D tentatively TRBD2 (6 bases). CDR1 and CDR2 from the germline V gene are GTSNPN and SVGIG (reference sequence). The CDR3 is 15 residues long. Trimming took 0 bases from V and 1 from J, leaving 12 bases between them. CDR3 coding DNA: TGTGCCTGGAGTGTCCTAACTAGCCTCCAAGAGACCCAGTACTTC. This translates into CAWSVLTSLQETQYF. The variable domain in full, completed from reference TRBV30 and TRBJ2-5, reads SQTIHQWPATLVQPVGSPLSLECTVEGTSNPNLYWYRQAAGRGLQLLFYSVGIGQISSEVPQNLSASRPQDRQFILSSKKLLLSDSGFYLCAWSVLTSLQETQYFGPGTRLLVL.